These 12 T cell receptor beta chains were all obtained from the same sample, sequenced in a study of control samples from healthy donors and cancer patients. Sequencing was performed with immunoSEQ multiplex PCR; in TCRdb, only in-frame clones are kept and a portion is missing. Of tens of thousands of clones listed, 85% to 90% are singletons. The sample comprised PBMCs. Receptors were obtained from a woman aged 35 to 49 with lung cancer.

CDR3 bases: TGTGCCAGCAGCTCCGGCAATCAGCCCCAGCATTTT. Amino acid sequence: CASSSGNQPQHF. The chain couples TRBV7-9 to TRBJ1-5, with D hard to call. The V gene's germline CDR1 is SEHNR and CDR2 FQNEAQ (reference sequence). This CDR3 has 12 amino acids. V lost 4 bases and J lost 2, with 3 bases in between.

This clone was picked up one time. The chain uses TRBV2 and TRBJ1-1, with D unclear. Per germline, CDR1 SNHLY and CDR2 FYNNEI. Trimming removed 4 bases at V and 5 bases at J, with 17 bases between. CDR3 size: 15 residues. CDR3 nucleotides: TGTGCCAGCAGTGCTTCGGCGGGCGGCGGAACTGAAGCTTTCTTT. This sequence encodes CASSASAGGGTEAFF.

The chain joins TRBV7-9 to TRBJ1-3; no reliable D call. V was pared by 4 bases and J by 4 bases, with 11 bases between. The CDR3 is made up of 14 amino acids. Germline V gene lookup returns CDR1 SEHNR and CDR2 FQNEAQ (reference sequence). DNA of the CDR3: TGTGCCAGCAGCTCTAGGGTAGGCGGAAACACCATATATTTT. Translated, it gives CASSSRVGGNTIYF.

This clone has more than one count but fewer than ten. This sequence joins TRBV29-1 and TRBJ1-2, with D perhaps TRBD1 (5 bases). V lost 6 bases, J lost 7 bases, and 18 bases lay in between. There are 13 residues in the CDR3. Germline lookup yields CDR1 SQVTM and CDR2 ANQGSEA. CDR3 in DNA: TGCAGCGTGGAGTTGGGGACGAGAGGTGGCTACACCTTC. Translation gives CSVELGTRGGYTF. The full variable domain, in which reference TRBV29-1 and TRBJ1-2 provide the parts outside the CDR3, is SAVISQKPSRDICQRGTSLTIQCQVDSQVTMMFWYRQQPGQSLTLIATANQGSEATYESGFVIDKFPISRPNLTFSTLTVSNMSPEDSSIYLCSVELGTRGGYTFGSGTRLTVV.

This chain connects TRBV11-2 to TRBJ1-2; D gene ambiguous. The CDR3 contains 13 residues. With 5 bases removed from V and 1 base from J, the gap between germline ends came to 8 bases. Germline loops: CDR1 SGHAT, CDR2 FQNNGV. Here the CDR3 reads CASSPVGNYGYTF. The CDR3 DNA sequence: TGTGCCAGCAGCCCGGTCGGTAACTATGGCTACACCTTC. Looking up the rest from reference TRBV11-2 and TRBJ1-2 gives the full variable domain: EAGVAQSPRYKIIEKRQSVAFWCNPISGHATLYWYQQILGQGPKLLIQFQNNGVVDDSQLPKDRFSAERLKGVDSTLKIQPAKLEDSAVYLCASSPVGNYGYTFGSGTRLTVV.

This rearrangement joins TRBV24-1 to TRBJ2-1; 14 bases are shared with TRBD2. Losses at the gene ends were 0 bases for V and 8 bases for J; bases not matched to a gene: 8. Germline V gives CDR1 KGHDR, CDR2 SFDVKD. CDR3 size: 18 residues. CDR3 region: CATSDLSATSGGADEQFF. The CDR3, as DNA: TGTGCCACCAGTGATTTGTCAGCGACTAGCGGGGGGGCCGATGAGCAGTTCTTC.

V is TRBV28 and J is TRBJ2-7; 9 nucleotides match TRBD2. From germline, CDR1 is MDHEN and CDR2 SYDVKM. J lost 2 bases, V lost 8 bases, and 4 bases had no gene match. This CDR3 region has 13 residues. The CDR3: CASAGGSPYEQYF. CDR3 nucleotides: TGTGCCAGCGCGGGGGGGTCCCCCTACGAGCAGTACTTC.

V and J are TRBV29-1 and TRBJ1-4, with 8 bases lining up with TRBD1. The germline V gene has CDR1 SQVTM and CDR2 ANQGSEA. CDR3 length equals 15 residues. Germline trimming cut 4 bases from V and 0 bases from J; bases unmatched to any gene: 4. The CDR3 loop is CSVAGQEATNEKLFF. The CDR3 DNA is TGCAGCGTTGCGGGACAGGAAGCAACTAATGAAAAACTGTTTTTT.

This chain joins TRBV19 and TRBJ1-5; possibly TRBD1 for D (5 bases). The CDR3 runs to 16 residues. The V gene lost 2 bases and the J gene lost 9 bases, with 20 bases spanning the gap. The V gene's germline CDR1 is LNHDA and CDR2 SQIVND (reference sequence). CDR3 amino acids: CASSITGTGHSRPQHF. CDR3 DNA sequence: TGTGCCAGTAGTATAACCGGGACCGGCCACTCAAGGCCCCAGCATTTT.

The chain joins TRBV4-1 to TRBJ1-5; no clear D. The CDR3 is 18 residues long. CDR1 is MGHRA, CDR2 YSYEKL, per germline. Trimming cost V 4 bases and J 3 bases, with 22 bases left between them. The CDR3 is CASSRFYRVTDYNQPQHF. CDR3 coding DNA: TGCGCCAGCAGCCGATTTTACCGGGTCACAGACTACAATCAGCCCCAGCATTTT.

The V call is TRBV19, the J call TRBJ1-1; D is perhaps TRBD1 (5 bases). The germline CDR1 and CDR2 sequences are LNHDA and SQIVND (reference sequence). CDR3 size: 15 residues. The ends were cut back, 1 base at V and 0 bases at J, with 9 bases in the middle. CDR3: CASSIAGGVNTEAFF. The CDR3, as DNA: TGTGCCAGTAGTATAGCCGGGGGGGTGAACACTGAAGCTTTCTTT.

The genes are TRBV5-5 and TRBJ2-5; D tentatively fits TRBD1 or TRBD2 (5 bases each). Germline V gives CDR1 SGHKS, CDR2 YYEKEE (reference sequence). Trimming removed 5 bases from V and 5 bases from J, with 10 bases in between. This CDR3 contains 12 residues. The CDR3 DNA reads TGTGCCAGCAGTCCAGGGACCGAGACCCAGTACTTC. This encodes CASSPGTETQYF.